This T cell receptor beta chain is from a study of CD8 T cells in Susac syndrome. Random hexamers were used to reverse transcribe an amount of about 0.45 to 1 ug RNA. TCRdb redid the calling of the immunoSEQ multiplex PCR reads with MiXCR, one entry per CDR3 protein. In the table there are some 150,000 distinct CDR3 sequences, nearly 97% of which are singletons. The germline CDR1 and CDR2 sequences are LGHDT and YNNKEL (reference sequence). V lost 4 bases, J lost 0 bases, and 3 bases stayed unmatched. There are 15 residues in the CDR3. The sample comprised CD8+ T cells from PBMCs. The receptor was isolated from a human donor with multiple sclerosis. The rearrangement uses TRBV3-1 and TRBJ2-1, with TRBD2 matching over 7 bases. CDR3 residues: CASSRAGDSYNEQFF. CDR3 DNA: TGTGCCAGCAGCCGCGCGGGGGACTCCTACAATGAGCAGTTCTTC.